The clone carrying this T cell receptor beta chain was observed at least ten times. The library was built from 400 ng RNA with molecular barcoded adaptors for alpha/delta and beta/gamma chains. TCRdb analysed the reads with MiXCR anew, one entry per CDR3 protein. Of about 130,000 distinct CDR3 sequences in the sample, 13% are singletons; the top ten hold 7% to 9%. The data were taken from a study of read filtering for tumor transcriptome and immune sequencing. Study-wide context: Patients were around 17 male and approximately 15 female, mean age roughly 70 years, range about 45 to 85.

Every patient had bone marrow sampled while the disease was active. This CDR3 region has 12 residues. The V gene lost 4 bases and the J gene lost 6 bases, with 10 bases spanning the gap. Germline V gene sequence: CDR1 SQVTM, CDR2 ANQGSEA. The chain uses TRBV29-1 and TRBJ2-1; possible D gene TRBD2, 5 bases. The sample taken for sequencing was a population of CD138-negative cells sorted from bone marrow. The sequence came from a donor aged 40 or older with multiple myeloma. The CDR3 DNA sequence: TGCAGCGTTGCCCGTAGCGTCAATGAGCAGTTCTTC. This sequence encodes CSVARSVNEQFF.